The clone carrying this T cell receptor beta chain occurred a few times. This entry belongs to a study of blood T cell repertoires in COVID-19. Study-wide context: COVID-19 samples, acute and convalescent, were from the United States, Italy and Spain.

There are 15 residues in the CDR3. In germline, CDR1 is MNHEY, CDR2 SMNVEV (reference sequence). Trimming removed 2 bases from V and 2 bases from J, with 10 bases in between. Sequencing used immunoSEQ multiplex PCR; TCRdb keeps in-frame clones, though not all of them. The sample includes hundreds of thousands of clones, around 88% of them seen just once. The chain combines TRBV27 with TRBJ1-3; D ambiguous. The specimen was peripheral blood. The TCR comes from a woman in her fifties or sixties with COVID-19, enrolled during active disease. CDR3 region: CASSLGGFPGNTIYF. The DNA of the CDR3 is TGTGCCAGCAGTTTAGGCGGATTTCCTGGAAACACCATATATTTT.